This record concerns one TCR beta chain sequence. Its antigen is as yet unknown. The entry originates in a study of OX40 agonist ivuxolimab in advanced cancers. Study results and limitations: In a subset of nonresponders, normalized T-cell clonal expansion was also low.

Germline CDR1 reads SGHAT; CDR2 reads FQNNGV. The CDR3 covers 13 residues. V was pared by 5 bases and J by 4 bases, with 4 bases of the junction left unmatched. Generated by immunoSEQ multiplex PCR, the TCRdb table keeps only in-frame clones and is missing some. The table lists 60,000 to 70,000 clones, approximately 90% of them singletons. The V call is TRBV11-2, the J call TRBJ1-1; 7 bases agree with TRBD1. The material sequenced was CD4+ or CD8+ T cells sorted from blood, taken in a trial of the OX40 agonist ivuxolimab. This receptor was identified in an adult with an advanced solid tumor such as melanoma, head and neck, liver or kidney cancer. The CDR3 loop reads CASSRQGGTEAFF. CDR3 DNA: TGTGCCAGCAGCCGACAGGGAGGCACTGAAGCTTTCTTT.